This entry is about one TCR beta chain. The data are from a study of blood T cell repertoires in COVID-19. The repertoire was sequenced with immunoSEQ multiplex PCR; TCRdb's copy has only in-frame clones and lacks some. Among 160,000 or so clones listed, less than 90% were seen once. This CDR3 is 11 amino acids long. Germline CDR1 is KGHSH and CDR2 is LQKENI. Between the trimmed V and J ends, which lost 6 bases and 3 bases, there was a span of 5 bases. The chain employs TRBV18 and TRBJ1-2; no clear D gene. The sample comprised peripheral blood. The source is a woman in her seventies with acute or convalescent COVID-19. The CDR3 sequence: CASSADYGYTF. CDR3 in DNA: TGTGCCAGCTCCGCAGACTATGGCTACACCTTC. The complete variable domain, with remaining parts taken from reference TRBV18 and TRBJ1-2, reads NAGVMQNPRHLVRRRGQEARLRCSPMKGHSHVYWYRQLPEEGLKFMVYLQKENIIDESGMPKERFSAEFPKEGPSILRIQQVVRGDSAAYFCASSADYGYTFGSGTRLTVV.